The T cell receptor beta chain under discussion was sequenced for a study of blood T cell repertoires in COVID-19. Whole-study context: Sites in the United States, Italy and Spain provided acute and convalescent COVID-19 samples. T cells, B-cell-depleted T cells, or PBMCs supplied cDNA or gDNA.

V was clipped by 2 bases and J by 8 bases, with 16 bases between them. The length of the CDR3 is 15 residues. Germline lookup yields CDR1 LNHNV and CDR2 YYDKDF (reference sequence). Per the original methods: Reference gene primers were amplified, and this amplification served to estimate nucleated cell counts. Data came from immunoSEQ multiplex PCR; TCRdb stores just in-frame clones and leaves some out. The V and J calls and clone size come from that table; D and trimming were worked out from the DNA. The sample yields around 150,000 clones, approximately 81% seen once. What was sequenced was peripheral blood. V and J are TRBV15 and TRBJ2-1; D ambiguous. The origin of this receptor is a human donor with acute or convalescent COVID-19. The donor label of this sample is uncertain. The CDR3: CATSRQTLSGHEQFF. The CDR3, as DNA: TGTGCCACCAGCAGACAGACTCTCAGTGGCCATGAGCAGTTCTTC.